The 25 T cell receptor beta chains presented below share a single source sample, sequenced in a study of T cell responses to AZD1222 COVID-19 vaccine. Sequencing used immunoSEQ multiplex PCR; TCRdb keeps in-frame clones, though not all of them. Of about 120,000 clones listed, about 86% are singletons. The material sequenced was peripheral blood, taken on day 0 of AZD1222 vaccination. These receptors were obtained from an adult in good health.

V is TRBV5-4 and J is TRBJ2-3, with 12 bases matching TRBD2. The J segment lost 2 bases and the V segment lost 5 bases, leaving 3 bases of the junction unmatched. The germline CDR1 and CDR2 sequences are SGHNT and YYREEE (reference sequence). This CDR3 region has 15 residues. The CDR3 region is CASRRTSGVTDTQYF. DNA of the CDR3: TGTGCCAGCAGGCGGACTAGCGGGGTCACAGATACGCAGTATTTT.

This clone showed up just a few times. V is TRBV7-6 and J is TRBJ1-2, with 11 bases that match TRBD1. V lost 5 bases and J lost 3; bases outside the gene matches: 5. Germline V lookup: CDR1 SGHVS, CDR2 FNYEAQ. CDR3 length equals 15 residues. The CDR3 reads CASSRTGGSDYGYTF. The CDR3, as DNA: TGTGCCAGCAGCCGGACAGGGGGCAGTGACTATGGCTACACCTTC. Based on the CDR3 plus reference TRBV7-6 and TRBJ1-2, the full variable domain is GAGVSQSPRYKVTKRGQDVALRCDPISGHVSLYWYRQALGQGPEFLTYFNYEAQQDKSGLPNDRFSAERPEGSISTLTIQRTEQRDSAMYRCASSRTGGSDYGYTFGSGTRLTVV.

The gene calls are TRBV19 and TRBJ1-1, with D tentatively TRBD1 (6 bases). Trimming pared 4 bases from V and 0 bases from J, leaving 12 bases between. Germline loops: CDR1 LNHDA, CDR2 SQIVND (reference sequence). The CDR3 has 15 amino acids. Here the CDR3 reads CASSTTGPLNTEAFF. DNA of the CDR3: TGTGCCAGTAGTACCACAGGGCCCCTGAACACTGAAGCTTTCTTT.

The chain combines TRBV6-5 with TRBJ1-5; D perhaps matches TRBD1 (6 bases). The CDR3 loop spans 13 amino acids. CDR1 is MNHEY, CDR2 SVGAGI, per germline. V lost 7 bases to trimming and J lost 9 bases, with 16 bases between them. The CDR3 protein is CASKQGILPPQHF. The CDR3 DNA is TGTGCCAGCAAACAGGGTATACTCCCGCCCCAGCATTTT.

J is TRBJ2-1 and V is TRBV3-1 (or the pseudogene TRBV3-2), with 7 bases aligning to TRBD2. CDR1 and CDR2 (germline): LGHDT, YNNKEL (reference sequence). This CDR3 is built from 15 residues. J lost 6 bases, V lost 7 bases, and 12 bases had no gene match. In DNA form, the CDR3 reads TGTGCCAGCAAGGGAGGGCAGCCCTTGGCCAATGAGCAGTTCTTC. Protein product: CASKGGQPLANEQFF.

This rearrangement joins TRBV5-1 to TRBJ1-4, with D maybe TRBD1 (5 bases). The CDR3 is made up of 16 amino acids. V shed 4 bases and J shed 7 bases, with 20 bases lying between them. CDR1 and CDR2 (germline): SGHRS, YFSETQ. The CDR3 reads CASSPGGQGVSEKLFF. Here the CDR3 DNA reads TGCGCCAGCAGCCCGGGAGGGCAGGGAGTAAGTGAAAAACTGTTTTTT.

The CDR3: CASRSAGEVSYEQYF. CDR3 bases: TGTGCCAGTAGGTCAGCGGGAGAGGTTAGTTACGAGCAGTACTTC. The genes are TRBV19 and TRBJ2-7, with 8 bases identical to TRBD2. Losses at the gene ends were 6 bases for V and 4 bases for J; bases not matched to a gene: 11. There are 15 residues in the CDR3. Germline CDR1 is LNHDA and CDR2 is SQIVND (reference sequence). Supplemented by reference TRBV19 and TRBJ2-7, the full variable domain reads DGGITQSPKYLFRKEGQNVTLSCEQNLNHDAMYWYRQDPGQGLRLIYYSQIVNDFQKGDIAEGYSVSREKKESFPLTVTSAQKNPTAFYLCASRSAGEVSYEQYFGPGTRLTVT.

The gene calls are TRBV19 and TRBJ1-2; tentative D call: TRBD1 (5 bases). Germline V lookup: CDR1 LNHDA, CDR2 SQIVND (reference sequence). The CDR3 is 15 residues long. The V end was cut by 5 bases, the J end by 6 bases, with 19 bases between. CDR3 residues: CASSLEWRGRDGYTF. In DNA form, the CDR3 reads TGTGCCAGTAGTCTCGAGTGGCGGGGGAGAGATGGCTACACCTTC.

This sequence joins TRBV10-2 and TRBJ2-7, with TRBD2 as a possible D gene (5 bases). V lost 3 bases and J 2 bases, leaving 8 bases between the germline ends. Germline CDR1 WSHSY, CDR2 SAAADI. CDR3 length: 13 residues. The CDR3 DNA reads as TGCGCCAGCAGTGACGAGGGTCCCTACGAGCAGTACTTC. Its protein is CASSDEGPYEQYF.

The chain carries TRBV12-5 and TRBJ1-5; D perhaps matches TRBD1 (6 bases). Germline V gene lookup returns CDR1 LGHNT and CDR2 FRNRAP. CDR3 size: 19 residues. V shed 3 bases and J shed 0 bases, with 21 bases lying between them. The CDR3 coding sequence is TGTGCTAGTGGTTTCCACGGACAGAATCAAAAATATAGCAATCAGCCCCAGCATTTT. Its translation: CASGFHGQNQKYSNQPQHF. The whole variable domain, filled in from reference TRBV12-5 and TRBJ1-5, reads DARVTQTPRHKVTEMGQEVTMRCQPILGHNTVFWYRQTMMQGLELLAYFRNRAPLDDSGMPKDRFSAEMPDATLATLKIQPSEPRDSAVYFCASGFHGQNQKYSNQPQHFGDGTRLSIL.

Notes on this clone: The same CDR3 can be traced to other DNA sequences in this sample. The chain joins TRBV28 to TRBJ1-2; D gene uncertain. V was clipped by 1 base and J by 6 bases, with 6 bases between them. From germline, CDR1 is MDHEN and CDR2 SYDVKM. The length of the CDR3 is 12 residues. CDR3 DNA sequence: TGTGCCAGCAGTTTATTAGGTAATGGCTACACCTTC. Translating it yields CASSLLGNGYTF.

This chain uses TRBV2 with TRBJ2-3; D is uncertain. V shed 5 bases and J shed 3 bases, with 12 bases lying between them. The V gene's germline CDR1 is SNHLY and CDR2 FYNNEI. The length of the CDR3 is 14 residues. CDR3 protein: CASSYGSFTDTQYF. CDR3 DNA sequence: TGTGCCAGCAGTTATGGGTCATTTACAGATACGCAGTATTTT.

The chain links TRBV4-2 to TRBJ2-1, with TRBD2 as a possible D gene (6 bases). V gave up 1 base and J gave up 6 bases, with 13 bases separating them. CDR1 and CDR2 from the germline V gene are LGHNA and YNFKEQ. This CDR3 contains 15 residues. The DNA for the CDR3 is TGTGCCAGCAGCCAAGGGGCGGGGACGATCAATGAGCAGTTCTTC. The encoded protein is CASSQGAGTINEQFF.

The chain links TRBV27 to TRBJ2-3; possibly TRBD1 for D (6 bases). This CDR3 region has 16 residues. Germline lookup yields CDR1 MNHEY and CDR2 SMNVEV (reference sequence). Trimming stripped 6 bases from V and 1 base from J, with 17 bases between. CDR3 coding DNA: TGTGCCAGCAGCCGACCCACAGGGTTGGGCACAGATACGCAGTATTTT. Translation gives CASSRPTGLGTDTQYF.

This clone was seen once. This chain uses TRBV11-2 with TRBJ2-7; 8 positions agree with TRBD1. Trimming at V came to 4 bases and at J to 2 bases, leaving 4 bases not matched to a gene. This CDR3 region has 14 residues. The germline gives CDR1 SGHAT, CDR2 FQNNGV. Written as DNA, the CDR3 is TGTGCCAGCAGCTATGACAGGGGCGCCTACGAGCAGTACTTC. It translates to CASSYDRGAYEQYF.

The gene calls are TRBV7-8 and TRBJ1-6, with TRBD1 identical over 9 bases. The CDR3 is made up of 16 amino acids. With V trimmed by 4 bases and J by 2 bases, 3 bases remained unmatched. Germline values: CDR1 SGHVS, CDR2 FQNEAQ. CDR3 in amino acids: CASSWGQGTYNSPLHF. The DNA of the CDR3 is TGTGCCAGCAGCTGGGGACAGGGTACCTATAATTCACCCCTCCACTTT.

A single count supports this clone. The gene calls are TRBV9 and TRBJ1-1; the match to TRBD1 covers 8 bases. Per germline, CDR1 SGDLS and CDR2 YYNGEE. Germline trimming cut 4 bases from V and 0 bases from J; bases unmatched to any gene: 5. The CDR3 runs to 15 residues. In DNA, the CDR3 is TGTGCCAGCAGCCCGCGGGGACAGGTGAACACTGAAGCTTTCTTT. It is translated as CASSPRGQVNTEAFF.

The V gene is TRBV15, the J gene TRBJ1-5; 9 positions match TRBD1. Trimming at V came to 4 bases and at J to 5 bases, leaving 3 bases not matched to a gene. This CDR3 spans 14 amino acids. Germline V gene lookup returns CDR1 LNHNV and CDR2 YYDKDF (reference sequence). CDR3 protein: CATSTGQGYQPQHF. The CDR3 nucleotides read TGTGCCACCAGCACGGGACAGGGATATCAGCCCCAGCATTTT.

The CDR3 sequence is CASSPGPTSYNEQFF. CDR3 DNA sequence: TGTGCCAGCAGTCCTGGGCCCACCTCCTACAATGAGCAGTTCTTC. V gene TRBV7-3 combines with J gene TRBJ2-1; D is unclear. The CDR3 is made up of 15 amino acids. Germline assignment: CDR1 SGHTA and CDR2 FQGTGA. V shed 6 bases and J shed 0 bases, with 12 bases lying between them.

This chain's CDR3 is CASEVGSQSNQPQHF. As DNA, the CDR3 is TGTGCCAGCGAGGTAGGTAGTCAAAGCAATCAGCCCCAGCATTTT. The rearrangement links TRBV28 to TRBJ1-5; D is unclear. This CDR3 contains 15 residues. The V and J ends lost 8 bases and 1 base respectively, with 15 bases between them. Germline CDR1 and CDR2: MDHEN and SYDVKM.

The CDR3 DNA is TGTGCCAGCAGCCCGGGCACCCAAGGAAACACCATATATTTT. Its protein is CASSPGTQGNTIYF. V and J are TRBV4-2 and TRBJ1-3; D is uncertain. The V end lost 4 bases, the J end lost 4 bases, and 11 bases lay between the germline ends. The CDR3 loop spans 14 amino acids. Germline values: CDR1 LGHNA, CDR2 YNFKEQ.

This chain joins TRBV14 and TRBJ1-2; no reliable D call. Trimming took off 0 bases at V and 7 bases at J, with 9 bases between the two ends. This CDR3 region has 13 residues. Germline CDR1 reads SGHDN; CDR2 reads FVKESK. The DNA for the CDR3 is TGTGCCAGCAGCCAAGATCTGGGAACTGGCTACACCTTC. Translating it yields CASSQDLGTGYTF. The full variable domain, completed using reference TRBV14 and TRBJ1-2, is EAGVTQFPSHSVIEKGQTVTLRCDPISGHDNLYWYRRVMGKEIKFLLHFVKESKQDESGMPNNRFLAERTGGTYSTLKVQPAELEDSGVYFCASSQDLGTGYTFGSGTRLTVV.

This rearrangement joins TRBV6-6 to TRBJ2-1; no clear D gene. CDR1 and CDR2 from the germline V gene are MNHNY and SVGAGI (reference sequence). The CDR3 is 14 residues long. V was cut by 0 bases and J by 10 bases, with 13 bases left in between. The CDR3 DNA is TGTGCCAGCAGTTACTCGAGCTCTCTGGGAGAGCAGTTCTTC. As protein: CASSYSSSLGEQFF.

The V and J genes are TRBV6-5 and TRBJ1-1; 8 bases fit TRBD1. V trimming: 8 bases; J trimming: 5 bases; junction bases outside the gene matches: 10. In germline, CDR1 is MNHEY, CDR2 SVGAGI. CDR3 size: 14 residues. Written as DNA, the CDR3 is TGTGCCAGCCGGTATACCGGGACAGGAACTGAAGCTTTCTTT. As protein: CASRYTGTGTEAFF.

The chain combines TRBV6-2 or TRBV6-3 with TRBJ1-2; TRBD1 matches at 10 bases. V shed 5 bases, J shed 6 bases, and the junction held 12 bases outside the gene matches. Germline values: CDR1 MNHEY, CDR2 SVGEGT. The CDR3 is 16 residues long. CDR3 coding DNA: TGTGCCAGCAGTCAGACCTCCGACAGGGGGCGCCATGGCTACACCTTC. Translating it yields CASSQTSDRGRHGYTF.